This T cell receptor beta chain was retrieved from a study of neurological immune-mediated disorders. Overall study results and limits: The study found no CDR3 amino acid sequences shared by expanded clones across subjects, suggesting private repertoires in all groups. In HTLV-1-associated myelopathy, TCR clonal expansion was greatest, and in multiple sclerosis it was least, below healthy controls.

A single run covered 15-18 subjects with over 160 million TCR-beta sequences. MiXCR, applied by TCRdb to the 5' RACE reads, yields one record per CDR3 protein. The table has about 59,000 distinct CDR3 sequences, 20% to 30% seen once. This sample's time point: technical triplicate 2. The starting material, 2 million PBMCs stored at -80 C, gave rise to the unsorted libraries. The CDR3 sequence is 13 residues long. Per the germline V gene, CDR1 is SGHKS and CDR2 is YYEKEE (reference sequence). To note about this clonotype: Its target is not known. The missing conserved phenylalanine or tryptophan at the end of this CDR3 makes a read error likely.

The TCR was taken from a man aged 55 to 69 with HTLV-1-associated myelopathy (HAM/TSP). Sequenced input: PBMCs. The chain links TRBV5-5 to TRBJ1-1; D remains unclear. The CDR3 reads CASSSTPNAEAFL. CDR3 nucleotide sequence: TGTGCCAGCAGCAGTACACCGAACGCTGAAGCTTTCTTA.